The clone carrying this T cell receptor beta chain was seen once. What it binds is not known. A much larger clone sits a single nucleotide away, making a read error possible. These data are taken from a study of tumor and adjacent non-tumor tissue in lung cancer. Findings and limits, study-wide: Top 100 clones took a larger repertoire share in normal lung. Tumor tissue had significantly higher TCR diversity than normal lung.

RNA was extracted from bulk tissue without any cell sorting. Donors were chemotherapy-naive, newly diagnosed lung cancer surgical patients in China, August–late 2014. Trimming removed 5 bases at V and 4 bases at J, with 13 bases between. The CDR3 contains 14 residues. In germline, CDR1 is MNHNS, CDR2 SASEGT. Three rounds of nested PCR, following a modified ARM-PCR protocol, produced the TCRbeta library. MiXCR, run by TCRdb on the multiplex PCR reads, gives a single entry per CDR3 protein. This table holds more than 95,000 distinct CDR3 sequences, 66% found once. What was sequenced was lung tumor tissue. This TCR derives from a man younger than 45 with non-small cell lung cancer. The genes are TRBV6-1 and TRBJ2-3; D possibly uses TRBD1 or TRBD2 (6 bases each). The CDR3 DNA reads TGTGCCAGCAGTATCGACGGGGGCTCAGATACGCAGTATTTT. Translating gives CASSIDGGSDTQYF.